These T cell receptor beta chains were read from a single sample in a study of blood T cell repertoires in COVID-19. TCRdb's table, derived via immunoSEQ multiplex PCR, lists solely in-frame clones and lacks some. Among about 98,000 clones, approximately 90% were seen once, and the ten largest hold about 5%. Specimen: peripheral blood. Receptor source: a man between 65 and 85 years old with acute or convalescent COVID-19. Both conserved end residues are part of each CDR3. The D gene is left open where the match is weak. Expanded clones are given a class, and other clones once, few, many or no size at all.

clone_size: -
d_call: TRBD1
v_call: TRBV6-5
j_call: TRBJ1-2
cdr3_nt: TGTGCCACTCGGGGACAGGGGACTAACTATGGCTACACCTTC
cdr3_aa: CATRGQGTNYGYTF

clone_size: -
d_call: -
v_call: TRBV28
j_call: TRBJ1-3
cdr3_nt: TGTGCCAGCAGTTTCCAGGCGTTCTCTGGAAACACCATATATTTT
cdr3_aa: CASSFQAFSGNTIYF

clone_size: -
d_call: TRBD1
v_call: TRBV3-1/TRBV3-2
j_call: TRBJ1-4
cdr3_nt: TGTGCCAGCAGCCGGACAGGGGTGGGAGAAAAACTGTTTTTT
cdr3_aa: CASSRTGVGEKLFF

clone_size: -
d_call: TRBD2
v_call: TRBV7-3
j_call: TRBJ2-1
cdr3_nt: TGTGCCAGCAGCCGTAGCGGGGGAAACTACAATGAGCAGTTCTTC
cdr3_aa: CASSRSGGNYNEQFF

clone_size: once
d_call: -
v_call: TRBV12-3/TRBV12-4
j_call: TRBJ1-3
cdr3_nt: TGTGCCAGCAGGGGGGGGAACACCATATATTTT
cdr3_aa: CASRGGNTIYF

clone_size: -
d_call: -
v_call: TRBV27
j_call: TRBJ2-7
cdr3_nt: TGTGCCAGCCGACCTAGGATGGGCGGGGTCTACGAGCAGTACTTC
cdr3_aa: CASRPRMGGVYEQYF

clone_size: -
d_call: -
v_call: TRBV6-9
j_call: TRBJ2-1
cdr3_nt: TGTGCCAGCAGTTCGCGACCGGCGGGAGAGCAGTTCTTC
cdr3_aa: CASSSRPAGEQFF

clone_size: -
d_call: -
v_call: TRBV7-6
j_call: TRBJ2-1
cdr3_nt: TGTGCCAGCAGCTCCACCCTAGCGTTCTCCTACAATGAGCAGTTCTTC
cdr3_aa: CASSSTLAFSYNEQFF

clone_size: once
d_call: -
v_call: TRBV19
j_call: TRBJ1-2
cdr3_nt: TGTGCCAGTAGTATAACGGGGGGCTATGGAGGCTACACCTTC
cdr3_aa: CASSITGGYGGYTF

clone_size: -
d_call: -
v_call: TRBV13
j_call: TRBJ2-7
cdr3_nt: TGTGCCAGCAGCTTAGCGAGGACACCCTCCGGCGAGCAGTACTTC
cdr3_aa: CASSLARTPSGEQYF

clone_size: -
d_call: -
v_call: TRBV20-1
j_call: TRBJ1-2
cdr3_nt: TGCAGTGCTAGTTCAAGCTACACCTTC
cdr3_aa: CSASSSYTF

clone_size: -
d_call: -
v_call: TRBV5-4
j_call: TRBJ2-7
cdr3_nt: TGTGCCAGCAGCTACCAGGGCTACGAGCAGTACTTC
cdr3_aa: CASSYQGYEQYF

clone_size: once
d_call: -
v_call: TRBV7-2
j_call: TRBJ1-4
cdr3_nt: TGTGCCAGCAGCTTAGGGGGCAAAGGGCCGAATGAAAAACTGTTTTTT
cdr3_aa: CASSLGGKGPNEKLFF

clone_size: -
d_call: TRBD1
v_call: TRBV10-3
j_call: TRBJ1-5
cdr3_nt: TGTGCCATCAGTGAGGGACAGGATTCAAATCAGCCCCAGCATTTT
cdr3_aa: CAISEGQDSNQPQHF

clone_size: once
d_call: -
v_call: TRBV15
j_call: TRBJ2-1
cdr3_nt: TGTGCCACCAGCAGAGTACGGACTACGAATGAGCAGTTCTTC
cdr3_aa: CATSRVRTTNEQFF

clone_size: -
d_call: TRBD2
v_call: TRBV2
j_call: TRBJ2-5
cdr3_nt: TGTGCCAGCAGCCCGGATGTCGGGGGGGCCTTGGAGACCCAGTACTTC
cdr3_aa: CASSPDVGGALETQYF

clone_size: -
d_call: TRBD1
v_call: TRBV5-1
j_call: TRBJ1-1
cdr3_nt: TGCGCCAGCATGCGATACGGGACAGGGACTGAAGCTTTCTTT
cdr3_aa: CASMRYGTGTEAFF

clone_size: -
d_call: -
v_call: TRBV5-4
j_call: TRBJ1-3
cdr3_nt: TGTGCCAGCAGCCGGGTGGGTTCCTCTGGAAACACCATATATTTT
cdr3_aa: CASSRVGSSGNTIYF

clone_size: few
d_call: TRBD1
v_call: TRBV10-1
j_call: TRBJ1-5
cdr3_nt: TGCGCCAGGGGACAGGGCGGTCAGCCCCAGCATTTT
cdr3_aa: CARGQGGQPQHF

clone_size: -
d_call: -
v_call: TRBV5-4
j_call: TRBJ1-1
cdr3_nt: TGTGCCAGCAGCTTGGAAGGGGCCATGAACACTGAAGCTTTCTTT
cdr3_aa: CASSLEGAMNTEAFF

clone_size: -
d_call: TRBD1
v_call: TRBV28
j_call: TRBJ2-4
cdr3_nt: TGTGCCAGCAGACAACAGGGGACGCGGTCCCTAACCAAAAACATTCAGTACTTC
cdr3_aa: CASRQQGTRSLTKNIQYF

clone_size: -
d_call: TRBD1
v_call: TRBV18
j_call: TRBJ1-3
cdr3_nt: TGTGCCAGCTCACTAGATTCGGGGACAGCTCCAGCCTCTGGAAACACCATATATTTT
cdr3_aa: CASSLDSGTAPASGNTIYF